What follows are 13 T cell receptor beta chains derived from one specimen sequenced in a study of regulatory T cells in long-lasting Graves disease. The time point is: persistent/refractory GD, antithyroid drugs over 5 years with positive TRAb. From RNA extracted from PBMCs, the TCR library was made. TCR beta libraries were built with iRepertoire HTBI primers and Arm-PCR of CDR3 regions. TCRdb reprocessed the multiplex PCR reads with MiXCR, giving one entry per CDR3 protein. The sample carries 600,000 to 850,000 distinct CDR3 sequences, 25% to 35% recorded once. Sequencing was performed on peripheral blood mononuclear cells (PBMCs), taken when the disease was refractory, from a patient treated with antithyroid drugs. The receptors originated from a female donor with Graves disease.

This chain links TRBV5-1 with TRBJ2-5; the D call may be TRBD1 or TRBD2 (5 bases each). Germline values: CDR1 SGHRS, CDR2 YFSETQ. Trimming cost V 0 bases and J 2 bases, with 11 bases left between them. This CDR3 has 15 amino acids. In DNA form, the CDR3 reads TGCGCCAGCAGCTTGGGGGAGAACAGGCAAGAGACCCAGTACTTC. Its translation: CASSLGENRQETQYF.

The chain uses TRBV5-1 and TRBJ2-7; 8 positions match TRBD2. Germline loops: CDR1 SGHRS, CDR2 YFSETQ. The J segment lost 4 bases and the V segment lost 2 bases, leaving 5 bases of the junction unmatched. The CDR3 is 14 residues long. CDR3 loop: CASSLAGEKYEQYF. The CDR3 DNA reads TGCGCCAGCAGCTTAGCGGGAGAAAAGTACGAGCAGTACTTC.

The chain combines TRBV13 with TRBJ2-5, with unresolved D. Trimming shortened V by 3 bases and J by 1 base, and 9 bases separated the two germline ends. The germline CDR1 and CDR2 sequences are PRHDT and FYEKMQ (reference sequence). The CDR3 has 14 amino acids. The CDR3 DNA reads TGTGCCAGCAGCTTGTGGGAATCCCAAGAGACCCAGTACTTC. Encoded protein: CASSLWESQETQYF.

The sample holds a few counts of this clonotype. The chain carries TRBV7-3 and TRBJ1-1; D is possibly TRBD1 (6 bases). V was trimmed by 2 bases and J by 4 bases, leaving 17 bases between them. This CDR3 has 16 amino acids. Germline V CDR1 and CDR2: SGHTA, FQGTGA. In nucleotides, the CDR3 is TGTGCCAGCAGCTTATCGGGGGGCGCGGCTGGCACTGAAGCTTTCTTT. Amino acid sequence: CASSLSGGAAGTEAFF.

Many counts were recorded for this clonotype. This chain links TRBV12-3 or TRBV12-4 with TRBJ1-2; D remains ambiguous. This CDR3 region has 17 residues. V lost 3 bases, J lost 4 bases, and 21 bases lay in between. The CDR3 loop reads CASSFVLGGTIPYGYTF. The CDR3 nucleotides read TGTGCCAGCAGTTTCGTTCTGGGCGGTACAATCCCCTATGGCTACACCTTC.

The rearrangement uses TRBV5-1 and TRBJ2-2; 8 bases line up with TRBD2. CDR1 is SGHRS and CDR2 is YFSETQ in the germline V gene. J gave up 6 bases and V 4 bases, and 8 bases lay outside the gene matches. CDR3 length: 15 amino acids. CDR3 nucleotides: TGCGCCAGCAGCCCCGTGACTAGCGTCTCCGGGGAGCTGTTTTTT. Protein sequence: CASSPVTSVSGELFF.

This sequence joins TRBV20-1 and TRBJ1-5, with D perhaps matching TRBD1 (6 bases). The CDR3 covers 15 residues. The germline V and J ends were trimmed by 4 bases and 5 bases, with 18 bases remaining between them. Germline assignment: CDR1 DFQATT and CDR2 SNEGSKA (reference sequence). The CDR3 is CSANKDSRNYQPQHF. The CDR3 nucleotides read TGCAGTGCTAATAAGGACAGCAGGAACTATCAGCCCCAGCATTTT.

This clonotype was seen many times. The rearrangement joins TRBV11-3 to TRBJ2-2; D is uncertain. V was shortened by 7 bases and J by 2 bases, with 14 bases between the two germline ends. Looked up from germline, CDR1 is SGHNT and CDR2 is YENEEA. The CDR3 sequence is 15 residues long. The CDR3 coding sequence is TGTGCCAGCAACGTAGGACCGAGCAACACCGGGGAGCTGTTTTTT. This sequence encodes CASNVGPSNTGELFF.

The chain has TRBV7-3 and TRBJ1-1; TRBD1 is a possible D gene (5 bases). Germline values: CDR1 SGHTA, CDR2 FQGTGA. Between the trimmed V and J ends, which lost 5 bases and 6 bases, there was a span of 19 bases. This CDR3 comprises 15 residues. CDR3 sequence: CASSLQGGWIAEAFF. CDR3 in DNA: TGTGCCAGCAGCCTTCAGGGAGGGTGGATCGCTGAAGCTTTCTTT.

This clonotype was detected ten times or more. The J gene is TRBJ1-1, the V gene TRBV11-2; 9 bases line up with TRBD1. The V gene's germline CDR1 is SGHAT and CDR2 FQNNGV. Trimming removed 4 bases from V and 0 bases from J; junction bases left unmatched: 3. The CDR3 length is 15 residues. CDR3 nucleotide sequence: TGTGCCAGCAGCTGGACAGGGGCGATGAACACTGAAGCTTTCTTT. Residues: CASSWTGAMNTEAFF.

The V and J genes are TRBV5-1 and TRBJ1-5; 11 positions agree with TRBD1. This CDR3 comprises 18 residues. V shed 3 bases and J 0 bases; nucleotides not matched to a gene: 8. Germline CDR1 SGHRS, CDR2 YFSETQ. CDR3 DNA: TGCGCCAGCAGCTCGTCCCGGGACAGGGGGAATAGCAATCAGCCCCAGCATTTT. As protein: CASSSSRDRGNSNQPQHF.

J is TRBJ2-1 and V is TRBV11-2, with unresolved D. Trimming took off 0 bases at V and 8 bases at J, with 11 bases between the two ends. The CDR3 sequence is 14 residues long. Germline assignment: CDR1 SGHAT and CDR2 FQNNGV. The DNA of the CDR3 is TGTGCCAGCAGCTTAGATAGCCCCCCCGATGAGCAGTTCTTC. It translates to CASSLDSPPDEQFF.

V gene TRBV15 combines with J gene TRBJ2-5; 7 nucleotides match TRBD2. The V gene's germline CDR1 is LNHNV and CDR2 YYDKDF (reference sequence). V lost 0 bases, J lost 7 bases, and 11 bases stayed unmatched. This CDR3 has 16 residues. DNA for the CDR3: TGTGCCACCAGCAGAGATCGACCTGGACTAGAAGGGACCCAGTACTTC. It translates to CATSRDRPGLEGTQYF. Based on the CDR3 plus reference TRBV15 and TRBJ2-5, the full variable domain is DAMVIQNPRYQVTQFGKPVTLSCSQTLNHNVMYWYQQKSSQAPKLLFHYYDKDFNNEADTPDNFQSRRPNTSFCFLDIRSPGLGDTAMYLCATSRDRPGLEGTQYFGPGTRLLVL.